The 23 T cell receptor beta chains below were found in one sample sequenced in a study of CXCR3-negative and CXCR3-positive naive CD8 T cells. In preparing the TRB cDNA libraries, 5' RACE with UMI labels was used. TCRdb re-called the 5' RACE reads; one entry per CDR3 protein, DNA not given. The sample shows under 7,000 distinct CDR3 sequences, and about 1.5% sits with its ten largest clones. Sequencing was done on a sample of naive CXCR3- CD8+ T cells from blood. Subset denoted: CD45RO-CCR7+CD27+CD95- naive CD8+ T cells lacking CXCR3 (TNR3-). Every receptor here comes from a human donor in good health. Some clones in this sample may be carry-over from other donors' samples.

Considering frequency, this clonotype is medium-sized. CDR3 protein: CSAINYGAGNTNVIVDTQYF. This chain links TRBV20-1 with TRBJ2-3; the TCRdb call, TRBD1, lacks DNA for checking. The CDR3 is 20 amino acids. Germline CDR1 is DFQATT and CDR2 is SNEGSKA (reference sequence).

The rearrangement joins TRBV25-1 to TRBJ1-2; absent DNA, TCRdb's TRBD1 call cannot be checked. CDR3 length equals 14 residues. Germline CDR1 is MGHDK and CDR2 is SYGVNS. The CDR3 reads CASSRRTGGNGYTF.

This sequence joins TRBV6-5 and TRBJ2-2; TCRdb lists TRBD1, though no DNA is available to test this call. Germline V gene sequence: CDR1 MNHEY, CDR2 SVGAGI. CDR3 size: 13 residues. This CDR3 reads CASTVGGTGELFF.

Judged by frequency, this clonotype is medium-sized. The chain couples TRBV7-2 to TRBJ2-7. The length of the CDR3 is 16 residues. Germline assignment: CDR1 SGHTA and CDR2 FQGNSA. The CDR3 is CASSQISSIGSYEQYF. The variable domain in full, with the rest retrieved from reference TRBV7-2 and TRBJ2-7, is GAGVSQSPSNKVTEKGKDVELRCDPISGHTALYWYRQSLGQGLEFLIYFQGNSAPDKSGLPSDRFSAERTGGSVSTLTIQRTQQEDSAVYLCASSQISSIGSYEQYFGPGTRLTVT.

The chain uses TRBV7-9 and TRBJ2-7; TCRdb outputs TRBD1, but without DNA this stays unchecked. CDR1 is SEHNR and CDR2 is FQNEAQ in the germline V gene (reference sequence). The CDR3 length is 11 residues. This CDR3 reads CAVQGAYEQYF. The entire variable domain, with the rest obtained from reference TRBV7-9 and TRBJ2-7, is as follows: DTGVSQNPRHKITKRGQNVTFRCDPISEHNRLYWYRQTLGQGPEFLTYFQNEAQLEKSRLLSDRFSAERPKGSFSTLEIQRTEQGDSAMYLCAVQGAYEQYFGPGTRLTVT.

This clonotype ranks as medium-sized in terms of frequency. The chain employs TRBV29-1 and TRBJ2-7. The CDR3 extends over 13 amino acids. Germline V gene data show CDR1 as SQVTM and CDR2 as ANQGSEA. The CDR3 region is CSVERGDGYEQYF.

This clonotype is classed as medium-sized by frequency. The chain uses TRBV20-1 and TRBJ2-5. CDR3 length: 11 amino acids. Germline V CDR1 and CDR2: DFQATT, SNEGSKA (reference sequence). CDR3 loop: CSAPLGETQYF.

The chain recombines TRBV28 with TRBJ2-5; TCRdb picks TRBD1, but there is no DNA to check that call. Germline V lookup: CDR1 MDHEN, CDR2 SYDVKM. The CDR3 is 14 amino acids. This CDR3 reads CASSMDSGEETQYF.

The J gene is TRBJ2-7, the V gene TRBV10-3; the TRBD2 assignment by TCRdb is unverifiable without DNA. Germline V gene sequence: CDR1 ENHRY, CDR2 SYGVKD. This CDR3 comprises 14 residues. CDR3 sequence: CAIRLAGSSYEQYF.

According to its frequency, this clonotype is medium-sized (0.01 to 0.1%). The J gene is TRBJ2-5, the V gene TRBV12-3 or TRBV12-4; TCRdb selects TRBD1, and the lack of DNA leaves this call unchecked. This CDR3 is built from 14 residues. CDR3 sequence reads: CASSFMGVRETQYF.

J is TRBJ2-5 and V is TRBV27; TCRdb indicates TRBD1, and absent DNA this call remains unverified. The CDR3 totals 14 residues. Germline-derived CDR1 and CDR2 are MNHEY and SMNVEV (reference sequence). CDR3 residues: CASSLSGRPETQYF.

Its frequency marks this clonotype as medium-sized. The V and J genes are TRBV20-1 and TRBJ2-2; TCRdb's D gene call, TRBD2, goes unchecked for lack of DNA. Germline loops: CDR1 DFQATT, CDR2 SNEGSKA (reference sequence). The CDR3 runs 15 residues. The CDR3 sequence: CSARELAGNTGELFF.

The chain recombines TRBV6-5 with TRBJ1-1. The length of the CDR3 is 11 residues. The germline CDR1 and CDR2 sequences are MNHEY and SVGAGI. This CDR3 is CASRSNTEAFF.

The chain recombines TRBV6-5 with TRBJ2-1. In germline, CDR1 is MNHEY, CDR2 SVGAGI. CDR3 size: 13 residues. CDR3 in amino acids: CASSYSLYNEQFF.

The J gene is TRBJ2-1, the V gene TRBV6-2 or TRBV6-3. This CDR3 spans 16 amino acids. Germline values: CDR1 MNHEY, CDR2 SVGEGT. CDR3 in amino acids: CASSPHAGSSYNEQFF.

The V gene is TRBV27, the J gene TRBJ2-1; TCRdb's D call of TRBD2 is untestable without DNA. Germline V CDR1 and CDR2: MNHEY, SMNVEV (reference sequence). The CDR3 has 16 amino acids. CDR3 region: CASSLLAGRSYNEQFF.

This chain uses TRBV10-3 with TRBJ1-4; with no DNA, the TCRdb D assignment of TRBD1 cannot be verified. The CDR3 runs to 15 residues. Germline CDR1 and CDR2: ENHRY and SYGVKD. The CDR3 reads CAISEQVGENEKLFF.

The V and J genes are TRBV12-5 and TRBJ2-5. CDR3 length equals 14 residues. Germline lookup yields CDR1 LGHNT and CDR2 FRNRAP. CDR3 loop: CASAKSSVGETQYF.

This clonotype shows up as medium-sized by frequency. The chain combines TRBV29-1 with TRBJ2-7; absent DNA, TCRdb's TRBD1 call cannot be checked. The V gene's germline CDR1 is SQVTM and CDR2 ANQGSEA. This CDR3 has 15 amino acids. The CDR3: CSVEAANRGEYEQYF.

This chain links TRBV29-1 with TRBJ1-1; the TRBD1 assignment by TCRdb is unverifiable without DNA. The CDR3 loop spans 16 amino acids. Germline CDR1 is SQVTM and CDR2 is ANQGSEA. CDR3 amino acids: CSVEDRWTGGNTEAFF.

The J gene is TRBJ1-3, the V gene TRBV29-1. The CDR3 length is 13 residues. CDR1 is SQVTM, CDR2 ANQGSEA, per germline. The CDR3 sequence: CSVKGLSGNTIYF.

The chain couples TRBV7-7 to TRBJ2-3; TCRdb's D gene call, TRBD1, goes unchecked for lack of DNA. Per germline, CDR1 SSHAT and CDR2 FNYEAQ (reference sequence). This CDR3 spans 15 amino acids. CDR3 amino acids: CASSFSLGDTDTQYF.

This clonotype counts as medium-sized (0.01 to 0.1%) by frequency. This chain uses TRBV2 with TRBJ2-5; the TCRdb call, TRBD2, lacks DNA for checking. The CDR3 is 15 residues long. Germline CDR1 SNHLY, CDR2 FYNNEI. The CDR3 loop reads CASSERDYDQETQYF.